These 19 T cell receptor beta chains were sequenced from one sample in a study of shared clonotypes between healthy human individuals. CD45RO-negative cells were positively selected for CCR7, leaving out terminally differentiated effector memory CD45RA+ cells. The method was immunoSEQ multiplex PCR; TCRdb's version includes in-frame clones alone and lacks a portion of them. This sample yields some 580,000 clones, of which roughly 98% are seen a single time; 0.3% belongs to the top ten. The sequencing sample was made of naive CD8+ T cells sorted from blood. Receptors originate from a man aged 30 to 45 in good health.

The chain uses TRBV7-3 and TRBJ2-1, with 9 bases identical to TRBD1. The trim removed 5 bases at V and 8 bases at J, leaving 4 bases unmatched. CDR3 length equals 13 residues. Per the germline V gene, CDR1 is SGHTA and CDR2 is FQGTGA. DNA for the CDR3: TGTGCCAGCAGCACGGGACAGGGTTATGAGCAGTTCTTC. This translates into CASSTGQGYEQFF. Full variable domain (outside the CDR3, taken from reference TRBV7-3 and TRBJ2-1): GAGVSQTPSNKVTEKGKYVELRCDPISGHTALYWYRQSLGQGPEFLIYFQGTGAADDSGLPNDRFFAVRPEGSVSTLKIQRTERGDSAVYLCASSTGQGYEQFFGPGTRLTVL.

In nucleotides, the CDR3 is TGTGCCAGCAGCTCAACGTCCGGACAGGGGTTCAACGAGCAGTACTTC. Encoded protein: CASSSTSGQGFNEQYF. This chain joins TRBV9 and TRBJ2-7; 9 nucleotides agree with TRBD1. CDR3 size: 16 residues. V lost 4 bases to trimming and J lost 5 bases; unmatched junction nucleotides: 13. Germline V lookup: CDR1 SGDLS, CDR2 YYNGEE.

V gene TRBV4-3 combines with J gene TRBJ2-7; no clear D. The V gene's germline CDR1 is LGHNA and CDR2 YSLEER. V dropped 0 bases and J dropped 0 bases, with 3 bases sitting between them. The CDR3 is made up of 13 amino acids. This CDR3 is CASSQEGSYEQYF. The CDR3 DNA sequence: TGCGCCAGCAGCCAAGAAGGCTCCTACGAGCAGTACTTC.

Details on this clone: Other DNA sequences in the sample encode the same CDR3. Written as DNA, the CDR3 is TGTGCCAGCAGTTTATCGCTACCGAACACTGAAGCTTTCTTT. Its translation: CASSLSLPNTEAFF. This chain uses TRBV27 with TRBJ1-1; no definite D call. Trimming pared 0 bases from V and 1 base from J, leaving 6 bases between. In germline, CDR1 is MNHEY, CDR2 SMNVEV (reference sequence). The CDR3 extends over 14 amino acids.

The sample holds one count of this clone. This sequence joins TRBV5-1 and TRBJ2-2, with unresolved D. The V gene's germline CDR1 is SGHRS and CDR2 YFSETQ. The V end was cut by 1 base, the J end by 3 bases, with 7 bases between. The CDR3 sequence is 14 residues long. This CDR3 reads CASSLYTYTGELFF. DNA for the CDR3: TGCGCCAGCAGCTTGTACACATACACCGGGGAGCTGTTTTTT. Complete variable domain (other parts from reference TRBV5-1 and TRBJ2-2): KAGVTQTPRYLIKTRGQQVTLSCSPISGHRSVSWYQQTPGQGLQFLFEYFSETQRNKGNFPGRFSGRQFSNSRSEMNVSTLELGDSALYLCASSLYTYTGELFFGEGSRLTVL.

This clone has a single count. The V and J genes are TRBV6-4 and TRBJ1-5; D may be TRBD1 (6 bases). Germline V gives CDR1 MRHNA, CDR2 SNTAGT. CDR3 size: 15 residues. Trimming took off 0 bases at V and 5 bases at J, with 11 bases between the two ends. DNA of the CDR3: TGTGCCAGCAGTGACTCTCGGGGGGCGGATCAGCCCCAGCATTTT. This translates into CASSDSRGADQPQHF.

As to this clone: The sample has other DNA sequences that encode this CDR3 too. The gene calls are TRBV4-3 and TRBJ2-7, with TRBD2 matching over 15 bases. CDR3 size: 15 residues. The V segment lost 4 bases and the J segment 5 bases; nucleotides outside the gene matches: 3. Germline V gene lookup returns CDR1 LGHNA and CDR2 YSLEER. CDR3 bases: TGCGCCAGCAGCCCGGGACTAGCGGGAGGACACGAGCAGTACTTC. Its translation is CASSPGLAGGHEQYF.

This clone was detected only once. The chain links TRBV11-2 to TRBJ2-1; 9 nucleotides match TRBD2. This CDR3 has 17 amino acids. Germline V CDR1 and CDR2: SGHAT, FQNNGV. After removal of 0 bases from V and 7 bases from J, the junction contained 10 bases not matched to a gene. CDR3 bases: TGTGCCAGCAGCTTAGAAGGAGCGGGAGGAAAATTGAATGAGCAGTTCTTC. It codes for CASSLEGAGGKLNEQFF.

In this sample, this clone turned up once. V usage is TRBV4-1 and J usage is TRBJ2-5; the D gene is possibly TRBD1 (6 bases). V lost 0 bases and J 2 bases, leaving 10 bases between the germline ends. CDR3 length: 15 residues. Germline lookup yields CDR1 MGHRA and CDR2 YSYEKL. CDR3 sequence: CASSQDPGVQETQYF. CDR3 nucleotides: TGCGCCAGCAGCCAAGATCCAGGGGTTCAAGAGACCCAGTACTTC.

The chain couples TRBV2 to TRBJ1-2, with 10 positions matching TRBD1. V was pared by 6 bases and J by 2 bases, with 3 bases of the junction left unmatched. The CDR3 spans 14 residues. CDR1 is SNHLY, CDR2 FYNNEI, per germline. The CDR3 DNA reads TGTGCCAGCAGAGGGACAGGGGCCAACTATGGCTACACCTTC. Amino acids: CASRGTGANYGYTF.

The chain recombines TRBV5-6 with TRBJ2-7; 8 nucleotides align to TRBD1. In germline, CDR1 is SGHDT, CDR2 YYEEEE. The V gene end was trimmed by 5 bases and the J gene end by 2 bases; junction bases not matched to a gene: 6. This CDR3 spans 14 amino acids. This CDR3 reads CASRAGTGTYEQYF. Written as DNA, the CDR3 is TGTGCCAGCAGAGCCGGGACAGGTACCTACGAGCAGTACTTC. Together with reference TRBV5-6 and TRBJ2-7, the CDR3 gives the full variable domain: DAGVTQSPTHLIKTRGQQVTLRCSPKSGHDTVSWYQQALGQGPQFIFQYYEEEERQRGNFPDRFSGHQFPNYSSELNVNALLLGDSALYLCASRAGTGTYEQYFGPGTRLTVT.

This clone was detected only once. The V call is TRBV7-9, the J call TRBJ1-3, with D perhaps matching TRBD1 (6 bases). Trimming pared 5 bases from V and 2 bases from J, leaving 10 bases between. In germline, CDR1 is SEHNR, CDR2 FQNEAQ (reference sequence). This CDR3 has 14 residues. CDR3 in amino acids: CASSPGTTGNTIYF. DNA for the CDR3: TGTGCCAGCAGCCCAGGGACAACTGGAAACACCATATATTTT.

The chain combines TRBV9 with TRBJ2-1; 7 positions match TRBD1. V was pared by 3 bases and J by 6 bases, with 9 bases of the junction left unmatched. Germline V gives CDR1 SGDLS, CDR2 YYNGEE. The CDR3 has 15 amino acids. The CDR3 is CASSDSGTVFNEQFF. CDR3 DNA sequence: TGTGCCAGCAGCGACTCCGGGACAGTTTTCAATGAGCAGTTCTTC. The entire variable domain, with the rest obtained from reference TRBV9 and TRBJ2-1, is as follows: DSGVTQTPKHLITATGQRVTLRCSPRSGDLSVYWYQQSLDQGLQFLIQYYNGEERAKGNILERFSAQQFPDLHSELNLSSLELGDSALYFCASSDSGTVFNEQFFGPGTRLTVL.

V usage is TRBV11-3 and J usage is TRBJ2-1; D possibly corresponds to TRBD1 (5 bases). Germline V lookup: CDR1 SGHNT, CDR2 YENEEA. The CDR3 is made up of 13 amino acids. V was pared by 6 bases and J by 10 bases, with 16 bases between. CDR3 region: CASRPPQGEEQFF. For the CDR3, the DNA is TGTGCCAGCAGACCCCCTCAAGGGGAAGAGCAGTTCTTC.

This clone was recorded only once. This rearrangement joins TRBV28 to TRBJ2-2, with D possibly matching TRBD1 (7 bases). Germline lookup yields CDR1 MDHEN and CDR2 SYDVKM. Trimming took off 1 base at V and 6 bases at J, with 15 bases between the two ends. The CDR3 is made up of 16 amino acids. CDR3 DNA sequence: TGTGCCAGCAGTTTATTTGGGGCCAGGGGGGCCGGGGAGCTGTTTTTT. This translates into CASSLFGARGAGELFF. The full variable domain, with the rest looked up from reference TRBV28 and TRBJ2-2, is DVKVTQSSRYLVKRTGEKVFLECVQDMDHENMFWYRQDPGLGLRLIYFSYDVKMKEKGDIPEGYSVSREKKERFSLILESASTNQTSMYLCASSLFGARGAGELFFGEGSRLTVL.

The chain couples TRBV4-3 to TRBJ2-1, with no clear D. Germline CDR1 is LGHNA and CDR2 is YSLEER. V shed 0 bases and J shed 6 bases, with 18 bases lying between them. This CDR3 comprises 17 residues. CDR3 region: CASSQDKANHPGNEQFF. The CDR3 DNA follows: TGCGCCAGCAGCCAAGATAAGGCGAATCACCCCGGCAATGAGCAGTTCTTC.

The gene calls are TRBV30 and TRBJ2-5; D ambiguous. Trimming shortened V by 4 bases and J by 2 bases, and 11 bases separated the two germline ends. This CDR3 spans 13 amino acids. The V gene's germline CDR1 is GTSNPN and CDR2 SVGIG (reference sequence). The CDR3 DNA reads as TGTGCCTGGAACCCGAACCAGCAAGAGACCCAGTACTTC. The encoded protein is CAWNPNQQETQYF.

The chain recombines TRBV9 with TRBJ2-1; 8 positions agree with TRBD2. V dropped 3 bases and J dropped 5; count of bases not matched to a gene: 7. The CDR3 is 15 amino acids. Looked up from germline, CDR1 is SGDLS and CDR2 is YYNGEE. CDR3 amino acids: CASSAGVAGNNEQFF. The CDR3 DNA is TGTGCCAGCAGCGCCGGAGTAGCGGGGAACAATGAGCAGTTCTTC.

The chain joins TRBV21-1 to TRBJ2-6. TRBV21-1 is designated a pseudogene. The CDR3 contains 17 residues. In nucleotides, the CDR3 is TGTGCCAGCAGCAAAGGCTTCACCCACTCTGGGGCCAACGTCCTGACTTTC. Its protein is CASSKGFTHSGANVLTF.